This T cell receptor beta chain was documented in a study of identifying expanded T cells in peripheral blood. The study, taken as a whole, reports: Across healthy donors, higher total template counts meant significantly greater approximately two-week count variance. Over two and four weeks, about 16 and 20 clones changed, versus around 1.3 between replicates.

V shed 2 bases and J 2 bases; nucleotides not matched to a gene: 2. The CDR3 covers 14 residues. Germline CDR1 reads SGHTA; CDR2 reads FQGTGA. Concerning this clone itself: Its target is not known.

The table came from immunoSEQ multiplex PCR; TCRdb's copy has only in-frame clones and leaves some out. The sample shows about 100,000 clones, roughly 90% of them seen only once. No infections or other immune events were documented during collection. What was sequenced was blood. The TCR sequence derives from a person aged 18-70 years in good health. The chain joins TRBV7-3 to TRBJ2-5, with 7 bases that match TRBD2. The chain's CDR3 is CASSLVGGQETQYF. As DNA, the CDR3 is TGTGCCAGCAGCTTAGTCGGGGGGCAAGAGACCCAGTACTTC.